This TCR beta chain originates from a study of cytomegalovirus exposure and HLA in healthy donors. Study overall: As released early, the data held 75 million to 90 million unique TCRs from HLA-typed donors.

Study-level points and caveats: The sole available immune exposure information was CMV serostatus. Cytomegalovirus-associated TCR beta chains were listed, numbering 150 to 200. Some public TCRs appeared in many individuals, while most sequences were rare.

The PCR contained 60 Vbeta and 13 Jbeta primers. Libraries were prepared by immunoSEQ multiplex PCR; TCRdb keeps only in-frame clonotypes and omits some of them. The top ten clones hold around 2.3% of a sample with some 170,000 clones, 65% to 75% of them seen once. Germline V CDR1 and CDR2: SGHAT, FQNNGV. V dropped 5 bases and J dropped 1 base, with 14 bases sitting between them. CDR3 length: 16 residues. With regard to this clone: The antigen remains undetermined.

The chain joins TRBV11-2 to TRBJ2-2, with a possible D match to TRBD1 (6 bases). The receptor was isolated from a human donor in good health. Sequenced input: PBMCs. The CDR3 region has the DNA TGTGCCAGCAGCACCGGTACAGGGTGGAACACCGGGGAGCTGTTTTTT. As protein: CASSTGTGWNTGELFF.